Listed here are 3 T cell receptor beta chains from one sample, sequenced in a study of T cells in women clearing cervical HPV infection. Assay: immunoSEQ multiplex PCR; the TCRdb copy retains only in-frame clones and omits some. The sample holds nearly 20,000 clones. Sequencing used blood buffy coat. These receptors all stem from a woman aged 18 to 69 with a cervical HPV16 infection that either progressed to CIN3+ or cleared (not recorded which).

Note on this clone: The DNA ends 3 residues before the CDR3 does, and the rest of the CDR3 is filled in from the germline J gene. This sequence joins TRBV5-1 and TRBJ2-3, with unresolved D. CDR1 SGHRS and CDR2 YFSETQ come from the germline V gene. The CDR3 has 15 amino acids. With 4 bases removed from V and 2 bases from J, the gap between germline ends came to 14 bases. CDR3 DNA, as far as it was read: TGCGCCAGCAGCGTGGTCCGGTTCTCCACAGATACG. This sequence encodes CASSVVRFSTDT. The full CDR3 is CASSVVRFSTDTQYF.

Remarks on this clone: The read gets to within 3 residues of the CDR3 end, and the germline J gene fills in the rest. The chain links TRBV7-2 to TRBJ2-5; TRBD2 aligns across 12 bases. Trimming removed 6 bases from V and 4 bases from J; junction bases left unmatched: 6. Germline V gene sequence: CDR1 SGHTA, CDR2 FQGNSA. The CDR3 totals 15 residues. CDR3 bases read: TGTGCCAGCAGTCTAGCGGGGGGGAGATCAGAGACC. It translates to CASSLAGGRSET. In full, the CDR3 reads CASSLAGGRSETQYF.

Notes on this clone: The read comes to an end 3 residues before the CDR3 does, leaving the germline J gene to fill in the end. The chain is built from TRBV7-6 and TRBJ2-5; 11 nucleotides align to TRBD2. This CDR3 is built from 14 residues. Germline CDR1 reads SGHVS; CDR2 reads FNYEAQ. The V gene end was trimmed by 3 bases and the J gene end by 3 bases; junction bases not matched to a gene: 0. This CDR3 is CASSFSGGEETQYF. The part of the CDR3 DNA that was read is TGTGCCAGCAGCTTTAGCGGGGGGGAAGAGACC.